This T cell receptor (beta chain) came from a study of blood T cells in healthy people across ages. Study results and caveats: Measured against age, TCR beta diversity per million T cells decreased in a roughly linear manner.

V gave up 6 bases and J gave up 0 bases; unmatched junction bases: 13. The CDR3 length is 20 residues. The second PCR ran about 6 to 11 cycles with a sample-barcoded 5' primer and J-beta primers. All samples yielded 2.5 million or more CDR3-containing paired-end reads. TCRdb reprocessed the 5' RACE reads with MiXCR, giving one entry per CDR3 protein. This table holds some 780,000 distinct CDR3 sequences, more than 55% found once. Comment on this clonotype: Its matching antigen is unknown.

Each sample had at least 6 million PBMCs isolated. The chain combines TRBV12-3 or TRBV12-4 with TRBJ2-6; 11 positions match TRBD2. Sequenced: blood. This sequence originates from a man aged 40-55 years in good health. Here the CDR3 reads CASSRGLAGGLSSGANVLTF. CDR3 coding DNA: TGTGCCAGCAGCCGCGGGCTAGCGGGAGGTCTGAGCTCTGGGGCCAACGTCCTGACTTTC.